This T cell receptor beta chain was identified during a study of T cell repertoires in cytomegalovirus infection. Study at large: It was the public TCR beta signatures that indicated both CMV infection and matching HLA type.

Germline lookup yields CDR1 SGHTA and CDR2 FQGNSA. J gave up 2 bases and V 4 bases, and 6 bases lay outside the gene matches. The CDR3 sequence is 15 residues long. Concerning this clonotype itself: Its cognate antigen is unknown.

TCRdb re-analysed the reads in MiXCR, keeping a single row per CDR3 protein. The table lists 300,000 or so distinct CDR3 sequences, roughly 25% of them singletons. The V gene is TRBV7-2, the J gene TRBJ2-5, with 8 positions matching TRBD1. The receptor comes from a human donor in good health (CMV status not recorded). Some clones in this sample may be carry-over from other donors' samples. The source material was cultured PBMCs, sampled from culture after CMV antigen stimulation. The CDR3 sequence: CASSSDRATQETQYF. CDR3 bases: TGTGCCAGCAGCTCGGACAGGGCAACTCAAGAGACCCAGTACTTC.